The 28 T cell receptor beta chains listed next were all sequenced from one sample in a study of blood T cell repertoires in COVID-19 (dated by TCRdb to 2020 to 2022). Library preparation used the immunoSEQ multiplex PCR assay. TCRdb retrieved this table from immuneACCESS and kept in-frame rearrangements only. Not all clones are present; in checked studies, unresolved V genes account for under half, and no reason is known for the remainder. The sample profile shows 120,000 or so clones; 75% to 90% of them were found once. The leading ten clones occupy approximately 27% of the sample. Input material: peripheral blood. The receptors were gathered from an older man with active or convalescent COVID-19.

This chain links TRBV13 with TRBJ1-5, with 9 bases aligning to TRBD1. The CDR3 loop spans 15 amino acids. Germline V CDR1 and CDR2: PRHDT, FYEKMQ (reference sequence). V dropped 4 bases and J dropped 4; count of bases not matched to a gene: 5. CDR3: CASSSGTGRNQPQHF. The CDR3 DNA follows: TGTGCCAGCAGCTCCGGGACAGGGCGGAATCAGCCCCAGCATTTT.

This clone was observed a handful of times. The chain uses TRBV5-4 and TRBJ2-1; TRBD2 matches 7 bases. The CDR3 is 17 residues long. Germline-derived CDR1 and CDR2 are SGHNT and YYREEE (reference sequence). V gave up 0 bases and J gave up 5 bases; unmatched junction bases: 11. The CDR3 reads CASSLGGGSGNNNEQFF. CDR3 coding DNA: TGTGCCAGCAGCTTGGGGGGGGGTAGCGGAAATAACAATGAGCAGTTCTTC.

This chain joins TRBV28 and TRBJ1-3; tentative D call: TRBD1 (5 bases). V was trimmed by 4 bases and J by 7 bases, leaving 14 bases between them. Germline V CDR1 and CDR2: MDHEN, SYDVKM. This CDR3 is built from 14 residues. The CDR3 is CASSSNRDFNTIYF. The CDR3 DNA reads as TGTGCCAGCAGTTCAAATCGGGACTTCAACACCATATATTTT.

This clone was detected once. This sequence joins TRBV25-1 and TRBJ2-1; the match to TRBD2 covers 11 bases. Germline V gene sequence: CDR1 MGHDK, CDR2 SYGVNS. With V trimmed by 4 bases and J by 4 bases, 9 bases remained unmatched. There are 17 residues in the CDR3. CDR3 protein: CASSGPRLAGTYNEQFF. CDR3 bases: TGTGCCAGCAGTGGCCCCCGACTAGCGGGAACGTACAATGAGCAGTTCTTC.

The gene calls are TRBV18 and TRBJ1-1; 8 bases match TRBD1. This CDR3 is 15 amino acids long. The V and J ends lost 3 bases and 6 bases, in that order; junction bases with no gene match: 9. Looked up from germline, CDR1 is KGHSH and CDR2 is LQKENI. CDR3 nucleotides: TGTGCCAGCTCACCCGGCAGGGGGCCCCTGGCTGAAGCTTTCTTT. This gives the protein CASSPGRGPLAEAFF.

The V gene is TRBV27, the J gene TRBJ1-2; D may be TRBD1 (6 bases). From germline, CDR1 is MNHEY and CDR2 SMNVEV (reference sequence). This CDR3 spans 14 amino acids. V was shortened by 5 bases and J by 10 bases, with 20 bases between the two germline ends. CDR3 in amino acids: CASSQSGGRGSYTF. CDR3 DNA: TGTGCCAGCAGTCAATCTGGGGGCAGGGGTTCCTACACCTTC.

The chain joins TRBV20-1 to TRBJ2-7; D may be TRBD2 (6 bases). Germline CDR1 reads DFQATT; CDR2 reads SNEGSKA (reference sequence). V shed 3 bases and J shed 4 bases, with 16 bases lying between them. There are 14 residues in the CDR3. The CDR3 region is CSASLGTLTYEQYF. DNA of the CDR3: TGCAGTGCTAGTTTGGGGACTCTGACTTACGAGCAGTACTTC.

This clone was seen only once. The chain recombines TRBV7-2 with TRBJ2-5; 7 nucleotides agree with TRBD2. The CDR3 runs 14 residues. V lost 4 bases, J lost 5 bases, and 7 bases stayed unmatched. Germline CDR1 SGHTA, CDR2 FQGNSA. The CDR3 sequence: CASSSQGLGETQYF. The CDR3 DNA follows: TGTGCCAGCAGCTCCCAAGGACTAGGGGAGACCCAGTACTTC.

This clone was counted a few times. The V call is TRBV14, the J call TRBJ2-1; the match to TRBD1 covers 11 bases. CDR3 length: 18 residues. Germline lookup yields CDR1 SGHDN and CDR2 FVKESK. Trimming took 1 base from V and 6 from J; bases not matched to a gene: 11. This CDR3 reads CASSQGRRTGGRGNEQFF. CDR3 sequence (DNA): TGTGCCAGCAGCCAAGGGAGGAGGACAGGGGGCCGTGGCAATGAGCAGTTCTTC. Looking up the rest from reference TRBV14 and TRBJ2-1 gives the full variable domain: EAGVTQFPSHSVIEKGQTVTLRCDPISGHDNLYWYRRVMGKEIKFLLHFVKESKQDESGMPNNRFLAERTGGTYSTLKVQPAELEDSGVYFCASSQGRRTGGRGNEQFFGPGTRLTVL.

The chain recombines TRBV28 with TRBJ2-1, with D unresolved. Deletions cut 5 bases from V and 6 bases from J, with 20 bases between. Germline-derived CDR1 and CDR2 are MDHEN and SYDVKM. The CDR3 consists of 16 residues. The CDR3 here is CASSPSVLLVGNEQFF. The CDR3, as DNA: TGTGCCAGCAGTCCCTCGGTCCTCCTAGTCGGCAATGAGCAGTTCTTC.

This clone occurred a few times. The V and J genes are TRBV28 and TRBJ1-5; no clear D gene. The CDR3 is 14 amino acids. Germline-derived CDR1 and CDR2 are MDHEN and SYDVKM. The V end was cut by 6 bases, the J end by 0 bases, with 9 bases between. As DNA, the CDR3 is TGTGCCAGCAGCCCAGGCCGTAGCAATCAGCCCCAGCATTTT. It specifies CASSPGRSNQPQHF.

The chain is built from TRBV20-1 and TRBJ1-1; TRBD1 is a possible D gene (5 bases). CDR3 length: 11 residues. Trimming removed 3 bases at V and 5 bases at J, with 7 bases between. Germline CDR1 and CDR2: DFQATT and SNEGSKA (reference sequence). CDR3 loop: CSARGGTEAFF. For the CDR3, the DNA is TGCAGTGCTAGGGGGGGAACTGAAGCTTTCTTT.

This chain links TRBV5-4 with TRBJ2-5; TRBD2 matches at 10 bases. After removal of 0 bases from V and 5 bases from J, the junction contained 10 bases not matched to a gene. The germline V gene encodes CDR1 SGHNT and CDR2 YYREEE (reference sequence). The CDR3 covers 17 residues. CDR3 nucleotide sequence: TGTGCCAGCAGCTTGGTAATAGCGGGAGGAAGTAGGGAGACCCAGTACTTC. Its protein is CASSLVIAGGSRETQYF. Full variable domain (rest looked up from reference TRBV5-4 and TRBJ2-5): ETGVTQSPTHLIKTRGQQVTLRCSSQSGHNTVSWYQQALGQGPQFIFQYYREEENGRGNFPPRFSGLQFPNYSSELNVNALELDDSALYLCASSLVIAGGSRETQYFGPGTRLLVL.

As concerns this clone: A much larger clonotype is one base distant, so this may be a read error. This chain's CDR3 is CASSPLNTEAFF. The DNA for the CDR3 is TGTGCCAGCAGCCCCTTGAACACTGAAGCTTTCTTT. The gene calls are TRBV3-1 (or the pseudogene TRBV3-2) and TRBJ1-1; D ambiguous. Per germline, CDR1 LGHDT and CDR2 YNNKEL (reference sequence). V lost 4 bases to trimming and J lost 0 bases, with 3 bases between them. The CDR3 is 12 residues long.

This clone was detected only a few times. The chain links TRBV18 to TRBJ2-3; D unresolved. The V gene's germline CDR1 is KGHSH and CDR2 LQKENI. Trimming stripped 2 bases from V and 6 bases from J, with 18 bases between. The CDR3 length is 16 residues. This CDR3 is CASSPGSWVTRDTQYF. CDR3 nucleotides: TGTGCCAGCTCACCAGGGTCATGGGTCACGAGGGATACGCAGTATTTT.

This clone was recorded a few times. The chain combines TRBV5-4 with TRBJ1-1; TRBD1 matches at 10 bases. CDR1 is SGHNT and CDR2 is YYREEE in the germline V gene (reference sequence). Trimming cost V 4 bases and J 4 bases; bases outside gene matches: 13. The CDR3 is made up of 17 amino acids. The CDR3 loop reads CASSRIGWDRGFTEAFF. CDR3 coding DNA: TGTGCCAGCAGCCGGATAGGATGGGACAGGGGTTTCACTGAAGCTTTCTTT.

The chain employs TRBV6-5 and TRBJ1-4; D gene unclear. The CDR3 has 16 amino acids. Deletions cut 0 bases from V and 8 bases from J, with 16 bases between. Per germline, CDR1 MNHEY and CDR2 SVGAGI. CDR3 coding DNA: TGTGCCAGCAGTTACTCGAAAGGCTCCGCGGGCGAAAAACTGTTTTTT. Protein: CASSYSKGSAGEKLFF.

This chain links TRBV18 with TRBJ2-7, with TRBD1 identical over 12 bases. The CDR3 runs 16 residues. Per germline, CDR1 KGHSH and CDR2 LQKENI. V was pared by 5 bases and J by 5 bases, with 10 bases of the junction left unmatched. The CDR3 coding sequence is TGTGCCAGCTCATCCTCGGGAGGGACAGGGGGCCACGAGCAGTACTTC. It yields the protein CASSSSGGTGGHEQYF. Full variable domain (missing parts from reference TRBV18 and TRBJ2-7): NAGVMQNPRHLVRRRGQEARLRCSPMKGHSHVYWYRQLPEEGLKFMVYLQKENIIDESGMPKERFSAEFPKEGPSILRIQQVVRGDSAAYFCASSSSGGTGGHEQYFGPGTRLTVT.

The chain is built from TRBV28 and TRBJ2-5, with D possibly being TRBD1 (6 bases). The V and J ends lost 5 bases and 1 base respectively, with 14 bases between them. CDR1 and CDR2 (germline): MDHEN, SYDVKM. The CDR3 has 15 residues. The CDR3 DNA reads TGTGCCAGCAGTCCAGCACAGGGCGGCCAAGAGACCCAGTACTTC. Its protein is CASSPAQGGQETQYF.

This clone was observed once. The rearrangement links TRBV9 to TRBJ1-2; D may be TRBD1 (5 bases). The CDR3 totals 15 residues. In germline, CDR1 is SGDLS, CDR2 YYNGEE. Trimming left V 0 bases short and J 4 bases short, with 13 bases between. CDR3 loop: CASSVGSREVYGYTF. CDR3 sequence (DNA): TGTGCCAGCAGCGTAGGAAGCAGGGAGGTCTATGGCTACACCTTC.

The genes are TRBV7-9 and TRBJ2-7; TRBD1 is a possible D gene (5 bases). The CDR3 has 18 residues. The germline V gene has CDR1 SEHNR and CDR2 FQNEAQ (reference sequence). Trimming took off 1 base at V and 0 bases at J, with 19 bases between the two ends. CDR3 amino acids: CASSLVKLQGSSSYEQYF. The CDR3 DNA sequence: TGTGCCAGCAGCTTAGTAAAACTCCAGGGATCGAGCTCCTACGAGCAGTACTTC.

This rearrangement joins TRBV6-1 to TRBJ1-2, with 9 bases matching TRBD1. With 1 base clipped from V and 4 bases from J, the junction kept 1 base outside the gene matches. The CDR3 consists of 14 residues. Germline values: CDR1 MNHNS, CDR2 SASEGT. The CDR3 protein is CASSEGTGVYGYTF. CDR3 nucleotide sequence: TGTGCCAGCAGTGAAGGGACAGGGGTCTATGGCTACACCTTC.

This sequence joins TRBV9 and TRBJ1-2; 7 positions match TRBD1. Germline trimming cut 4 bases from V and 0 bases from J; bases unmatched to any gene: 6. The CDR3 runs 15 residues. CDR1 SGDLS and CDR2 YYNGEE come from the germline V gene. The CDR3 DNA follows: TGTGCCAGCAGCCCCCGACAGGGTACTAACTATGGCTACACCTTC. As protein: CASSPRQGTNYGYTF.

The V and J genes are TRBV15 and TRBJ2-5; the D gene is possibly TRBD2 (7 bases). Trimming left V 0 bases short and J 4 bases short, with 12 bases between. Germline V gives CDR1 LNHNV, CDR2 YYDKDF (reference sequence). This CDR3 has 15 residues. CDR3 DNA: TGTGCCACCAGCAGAGACCCCGGGGGGCGAGAGACCCAGTACTTC. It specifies CATSRDPGGRETQYF.

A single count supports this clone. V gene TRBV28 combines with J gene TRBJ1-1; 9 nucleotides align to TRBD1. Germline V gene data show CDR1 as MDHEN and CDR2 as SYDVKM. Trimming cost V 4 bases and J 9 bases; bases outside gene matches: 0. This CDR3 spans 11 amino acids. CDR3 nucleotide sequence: TGTGCCAGCAGTTACAGGGGGCAAGCTTTCTTT. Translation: CASSYRGQAFF.

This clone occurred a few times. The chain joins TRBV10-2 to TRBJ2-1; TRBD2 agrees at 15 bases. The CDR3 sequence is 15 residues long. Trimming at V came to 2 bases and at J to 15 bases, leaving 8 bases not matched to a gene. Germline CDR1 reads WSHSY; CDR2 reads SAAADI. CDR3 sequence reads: CASSERGLAGGPAFF. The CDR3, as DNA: TGCGCCAGCAGTGAGCGTGGACTAGCGGGAGGGCCGGCGTTCTTC.

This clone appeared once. This chain's CDR3 is CASTLWGDGYTF. In DNA form, the CDR3 reads TGTGCCAGCACCCTTTGGGGAGATGGCTACACCTTC. The rearrangement uses TRBV12-3 or TRBV12-4 and TRBJ1-2, with D hard to call. The CDR3 sequence is 12 residues long. V was cut by 7 bases and J by 6 bases, with 12 bases left in between.

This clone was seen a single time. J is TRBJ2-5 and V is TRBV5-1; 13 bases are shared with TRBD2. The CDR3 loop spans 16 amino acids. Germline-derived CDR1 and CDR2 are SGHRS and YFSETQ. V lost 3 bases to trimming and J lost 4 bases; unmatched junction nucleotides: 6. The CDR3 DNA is TGCGCCAGCAGCTCCACTAGCGGGAGGGCCAGAGAGACCCAGTACTTC. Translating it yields CASSSTSGRARETQYF.